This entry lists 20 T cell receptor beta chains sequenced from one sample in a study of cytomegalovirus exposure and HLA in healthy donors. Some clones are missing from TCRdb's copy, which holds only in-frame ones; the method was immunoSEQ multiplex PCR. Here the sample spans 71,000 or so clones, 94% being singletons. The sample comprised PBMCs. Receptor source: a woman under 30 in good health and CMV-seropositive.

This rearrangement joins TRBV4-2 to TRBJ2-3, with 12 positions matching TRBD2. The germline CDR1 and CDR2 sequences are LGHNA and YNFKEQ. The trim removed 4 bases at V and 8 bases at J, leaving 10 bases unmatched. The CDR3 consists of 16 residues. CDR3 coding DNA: TGTGCCAGCAGCCTCTCGACTAGCGGGGGTAGAGGTACGCAGTATTTT. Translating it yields CASSLSTSGGRGTQYF.

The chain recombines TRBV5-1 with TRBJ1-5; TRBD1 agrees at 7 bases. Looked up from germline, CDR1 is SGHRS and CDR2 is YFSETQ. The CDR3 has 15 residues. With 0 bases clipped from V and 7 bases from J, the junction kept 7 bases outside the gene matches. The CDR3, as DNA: TGCGCCAGCAGCTTGGAGGGGGCTCGCAGCCAGCCCCAGCATTTT. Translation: CASSLEGARSQPQHF.

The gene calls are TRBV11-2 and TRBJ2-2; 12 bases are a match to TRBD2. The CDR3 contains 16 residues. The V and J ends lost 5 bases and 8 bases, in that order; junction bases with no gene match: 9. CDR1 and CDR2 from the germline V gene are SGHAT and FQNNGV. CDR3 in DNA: TGTGCCAGCAGCCCTACTAGCGGGGGGCCGACGGGGGAGCTGTTTTTT. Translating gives CASSPTSGGPTGELFF.

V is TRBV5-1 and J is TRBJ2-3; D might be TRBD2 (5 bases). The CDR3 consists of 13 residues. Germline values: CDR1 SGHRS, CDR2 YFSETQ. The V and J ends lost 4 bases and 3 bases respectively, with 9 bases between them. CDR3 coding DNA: TGCGCCAGCAGCCCAGGCGGGACAGATACGCAGTATTTT. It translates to CASSPGGTDTQYF. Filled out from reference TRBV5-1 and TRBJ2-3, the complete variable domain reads KAGVTQTPRYLIKTRGQQVTLSCSPISGHRSVSWYQQTPGQGLQFLFEYFSETQRNKGNFPGRFSGRQFSNSRSEMNVSTLELGDSALYLCASSPGGTDTQYFGPGTRLTVL.

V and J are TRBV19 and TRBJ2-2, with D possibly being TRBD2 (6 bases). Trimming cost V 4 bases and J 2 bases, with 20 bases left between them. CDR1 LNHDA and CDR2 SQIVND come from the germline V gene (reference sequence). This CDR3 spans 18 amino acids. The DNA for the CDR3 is TGTGCCAGTAGTAGGGAGGATTTCCTACTTCCCAACACCGGGGAGCTGTTTTTT. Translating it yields CASSREDFLLPNTGELFF.

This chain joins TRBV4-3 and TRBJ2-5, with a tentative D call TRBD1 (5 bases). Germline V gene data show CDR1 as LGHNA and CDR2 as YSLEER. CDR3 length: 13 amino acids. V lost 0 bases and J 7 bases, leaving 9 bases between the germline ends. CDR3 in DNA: TGCGCCAGCAGCCAAGAGACTCAGGGGACCCAGTACTTC. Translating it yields CASSQETQGTQYF.

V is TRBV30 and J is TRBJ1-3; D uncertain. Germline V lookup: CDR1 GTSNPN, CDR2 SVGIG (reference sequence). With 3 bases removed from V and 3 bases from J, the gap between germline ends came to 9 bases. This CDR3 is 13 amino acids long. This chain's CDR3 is CAWSSGFGNTIYF. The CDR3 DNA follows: TGTGCCTGGAGCTCGGGGTTTGGAAACACCATATATTTT.

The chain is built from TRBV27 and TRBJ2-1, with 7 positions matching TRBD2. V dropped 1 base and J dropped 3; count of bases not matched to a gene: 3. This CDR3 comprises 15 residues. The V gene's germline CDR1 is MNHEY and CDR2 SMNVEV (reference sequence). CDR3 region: CASSLFGLGYNEQFF. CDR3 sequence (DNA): TGTGCCAGCAGTTTATTTGGACTAGGCTACAATGAGCAGTTCTTC.

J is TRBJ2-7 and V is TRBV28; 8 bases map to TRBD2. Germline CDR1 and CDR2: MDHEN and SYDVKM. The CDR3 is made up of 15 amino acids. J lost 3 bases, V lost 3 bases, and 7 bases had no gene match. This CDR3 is CASSFRGGPSYEQYF. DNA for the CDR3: TGTGCCAGCAGTTTCCGGGGGGGTCCAAGCTACGAGCAGTACTTC. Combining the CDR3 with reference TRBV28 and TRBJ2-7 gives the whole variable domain DVKVTQSSRYLVKRTGEKVFLECVQDMDHENMFWYRQDPGLGLRLIYFSYDVKMKEKGDIPEGYSVSREKKERFSLILESASTNQTSMYLCASSFRGGPSYEQYFGPGTRLTVT.

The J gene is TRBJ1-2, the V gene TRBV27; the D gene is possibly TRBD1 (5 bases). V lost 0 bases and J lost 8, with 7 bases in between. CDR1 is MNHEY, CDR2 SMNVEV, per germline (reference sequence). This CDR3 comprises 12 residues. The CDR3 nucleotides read TGTGCCAGCAGTTTATCAGGGGTCGGCTACACCTTC. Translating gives CASSLSGVGYTF.

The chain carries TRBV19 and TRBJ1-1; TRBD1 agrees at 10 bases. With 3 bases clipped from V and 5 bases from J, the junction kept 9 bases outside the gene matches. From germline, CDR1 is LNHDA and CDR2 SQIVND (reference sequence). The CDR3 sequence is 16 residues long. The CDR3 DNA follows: TGTGCCAGTAGTATCCGGGACAGGGGAGGAGATACTGAAGCTTTCTTT. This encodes CASSIRDRGGDTEAFF.

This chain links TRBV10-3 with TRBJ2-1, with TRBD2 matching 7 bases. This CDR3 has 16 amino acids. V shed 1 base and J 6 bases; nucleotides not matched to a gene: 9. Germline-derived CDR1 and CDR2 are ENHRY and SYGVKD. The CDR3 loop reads CAISEFPAGDGNEQFF. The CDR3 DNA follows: TGTGCCATCAGTGAGTTTCCTGCGGGAGACGGCAATGAGCAGTTCTTC.

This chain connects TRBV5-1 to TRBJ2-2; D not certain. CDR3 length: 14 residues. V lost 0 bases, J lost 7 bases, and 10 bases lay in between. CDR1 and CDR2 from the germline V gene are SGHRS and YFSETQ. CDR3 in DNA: TGCGCCAGCAGCTTGGCCGATCTAGTCGGGGAGCTGTTTTTT. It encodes CASSLADLVGELFF.

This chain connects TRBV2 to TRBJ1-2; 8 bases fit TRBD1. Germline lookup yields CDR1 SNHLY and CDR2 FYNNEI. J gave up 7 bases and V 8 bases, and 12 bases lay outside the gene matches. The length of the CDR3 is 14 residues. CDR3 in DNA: TGTGCCAGCCAGGCGCCCACAGGGACAGGTGGCTACACCTTC. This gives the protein CASQAPTGTGGYTF.

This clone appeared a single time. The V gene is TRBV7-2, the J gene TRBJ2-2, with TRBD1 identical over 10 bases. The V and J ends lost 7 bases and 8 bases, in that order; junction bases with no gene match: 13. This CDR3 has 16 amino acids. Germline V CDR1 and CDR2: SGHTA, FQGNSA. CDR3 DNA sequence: TGTGCCAGCACCAGAGACCGGGACAGGGGTTCTGGGGAGCTGTTTTTT. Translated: CASTRDRDRGSGELFF.

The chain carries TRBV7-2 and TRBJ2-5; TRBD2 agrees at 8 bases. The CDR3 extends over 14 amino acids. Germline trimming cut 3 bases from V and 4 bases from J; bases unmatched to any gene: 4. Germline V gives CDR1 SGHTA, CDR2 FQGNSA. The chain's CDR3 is CASSFGGRPETQYF. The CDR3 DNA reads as TGTGCCAGCAGCTTCGGCGGGAGGCCAGAGACCCAGTACTTC.

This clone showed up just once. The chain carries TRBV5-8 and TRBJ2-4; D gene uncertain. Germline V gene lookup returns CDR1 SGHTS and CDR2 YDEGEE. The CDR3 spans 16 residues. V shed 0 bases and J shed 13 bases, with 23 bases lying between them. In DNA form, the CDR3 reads TGTGCCAGCAGCTTGGATCTGGCAGGTACCGCCATCCTACAGTACTTC. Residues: CASSLDLAGTAILQYF.

The CDR3 coding sequence is TGCGCCAGCAGCCAGTCGGTTAGCTCCTACGAGCAGTACTTC. It specifies CASSQSVSSYEQYF. The chain couples TRBV4-3 to TRBJ2-7; D unclear. This CDR3 is built from 14 residues. Germline CDR1 and CDR2: LGHNA and YSLEER. V was pared by 3 bases and J by 0 bases, with 9 bases between.

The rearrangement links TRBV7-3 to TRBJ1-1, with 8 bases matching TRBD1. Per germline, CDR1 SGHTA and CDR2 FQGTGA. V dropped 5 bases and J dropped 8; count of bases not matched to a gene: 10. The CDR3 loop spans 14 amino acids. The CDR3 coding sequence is TGTGCCAGCAGCCCGACGGGCAGGGGGCGAGAAGCTTTCTTT. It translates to CASSPTGRGREAFF.

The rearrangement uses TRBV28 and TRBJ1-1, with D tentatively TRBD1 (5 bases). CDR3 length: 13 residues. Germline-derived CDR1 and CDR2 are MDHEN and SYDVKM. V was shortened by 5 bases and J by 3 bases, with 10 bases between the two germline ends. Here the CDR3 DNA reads TGTGCCAGCAGTCCCGGGGGAGACACTGAAGCTTTCTTT. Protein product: CASSPGGDTEAFF.